This is a list of T cell receptor beta chains from one sample in a study of T cell repertoires in cytomegalovirus infection. TCRdb re-called the reads with MiXCR, one entry per CDR3 protein. Seen here are around 550,000 distinct CDR3 sequences, about 25% observed once, and the top ten hold over 10%. Sequencing was done on a sample of PBMCs. These receptors were obtained from a human donor in good health (CMV status not recorded). Some clones in this sample may be carry-over from other donors' samples. The CDR3 runs from the conserved cysteine through the conserved F or W. A D gene is named only where the DNA matches it firmly. Size tells how often a clone was seen (once, few, many) or the class of an expanded clone, and some rows leave it out.

TRBD1	TRBJ2-1	few	TRBV12-3/TRBV12-4	CASRSGTGNAEQFF	TGTGCCAGCAGGTCCGGGACAGGTAATGCTGAGCAGTTCTTC
.	TRBJ1-1	.	TRBV11-1	CASSLVSYPQSYGTEAFF	TGTGCCAGCAGCTTAGTGTCGTACCCCCAGAGTTATGGCACTGAAGCTTTCTTT
TRBD2	TRBJ2-5	few	TRBV27	CASSFGTSGRKTQYF	TGTGCCAGCAGTTTTGGGACTAGCGGGAGAAAGACCCAGTACTTC
.	TRBJ1-1	few	TRBV20-1	CSARFEELSNTEAFF	TGCAGTGCTAGATTTGAGGAGTTGTCGAACACTGAAGCTTTCTTT
.	TRBJ1-6	.	TRBV4-1	CASSQESGANNSPLHF	TGCGCCAGCAGCCAAGAGTCAGGGGCAAATAATTCACCCCTCCACTTT
TRBD1	TRBJ2-4	many	TRBV7-2	CASSLRDSKNIQYF	TGTGCCAGCAGCCTCCGGGACAGCAAAAACATTCAGTACTTC
TRBD2	TRBJ2-7	many	TRBV7-2	CASSPREGGYEQYF	TGTGCCAGCAGCCCGCGGGAGGGTGGCTACGAGCAGTACTTC
TRBD2	TRBJ2-7	many	TRBV7-2	CASSLQAGYYEQYF	TGTGCCAGCAGCTTACAAGCGGGATATTACGAGCAGTACTTC
.	TRBJ1-5	many	TRBV7-2	CASSPLSGNQPQHF	TGTGCCAGCAGCCCCCTATCAGGCAATCAGCCCCAGCATTTT
.	TRBJ2-1	.	TRBV7-2	CASSFMRDANNEQFF	TGTGCCAGCAGCTTTATGCGGGATGCCAACAATGAGCAGTTCTTC
.	TRBJ1-2	.	TRBV4-3	CASSQDILKRDYGYTF	TGCGCCAGCAGCCAAGATATTCTTAAGCGGGACTATGGCTACACCTTC
.	TRBJ1-4	once	TRBV24-1	CATSDPRASNEKLFF	TGTGCCACCAGTGATCCCAGGGCGAGTAATGAAAAACTGTTTTTT
TRBD2	TRBJ2-1	few	TRBV24-1	CATSSGRVGNEQFF	TGTGCCACGAGTAGCGGGAGAGTGGGCAATGAGCAGTTCTTC
.	TRBJ2-1	many	TRBV12-5	CASANPGGSSYNEQFF	TGTGCTAGTGCCAATCCCGGGGGATCCTCCTACAATGAGCAGTTCTTC
.	TRBJ2-7	many	TRBV7-2	CASSADPSPYEQYF	TGTGCCAGCAGCGCGGACCCTTCCCCCTACGAGCAGTACTTC
TRBD1	TRBJ1-4	few	TRBV7-9	CASSSQGASEKLFF	TGTGCCAGCAGCTCCCAGGGGGCGAGTGAAAAACTGTTTTTT
TRBD2	TRBJ2-1	few	TRBV6-2/TRBV6-3	CASSRGVAGPSEQFF	TGTGCCAGCAGCCGGGGGGTAGCGGGACCCTCTGAGCAGTTCTTC
.	TRBJ1-2	.	TRBV5-1	CASSLAGERSFF	TGCGCCAGCAGCTTGGCCGGGGAGAGATCCTTCTTC
.	TRBJ2-1	many	TRBV11-3	CASSRILQRYNEQFF	TGTGCCAGCAGCCGAATTCTACAGAGATACAATGAGCAGTTCTTC
.	TRBJ1-1	.	TRBV7-9	CASSPVRVTEAFF	TGTGCCAGCAGTCCAGTCAGGGTGACTGAAGCTTTCTTT
TRBD2	TRBJ2-1	.	TRBV7-9	CASSKLAGGSDEQFF	TGTGCCAGCAGCAAACTAGCGGGAGGGTCCGATGAGCAGTTCTTC
TRBD2	TRBJ2-1	few	TRBV19	CASSIASGKGHNEQFF	TGTGCCAGTAGTATCGCTAGCGGGAAGGGACACAATGAGCAGTTCTTC
.	TRBJ2-3	few	TRBV2	CASSPGSNTDTQYF	TGTGCCAGCAGTCCCGGGAGTAACACAGATACGCAGTATTTT
TRBD2	TRBJ2-1	many	TRBV7-2	CASSFWGLAGGNEQFF	TGTGCCAGCAGCTTTTGGGGACTAGCGGGAGGGAATGAGCAGTTCTTC